This TCR beta chain was identified in a study of siplizumab effects on memory and regulatory T cells. Trimming pared 7 bases from V and 8 bases from J, leaving 11 bases between. Germline lookup yields CDR1 MNHNS and CDR2 SASEGT. The CDR3 has 11 amino acids. General study points: Mappable alloreactive CD4+ clones were on average about 62% Treg-derived with siplizumab, 25% to 30% in controls.

On this clone itself: Its cognate antigen is unknown.

TCRdb's copy holds only in-frame clones and misses some; the assay was immunoSEQ multiplex PCR. The table shows fewer than 70,000 clones, with around 90% occurring only once. The source is a human donor in good health. Sequences were obtained from Tregs sorted from blood. The chain couples TRBV6-1 to TRBJ1-2, with D maybe TRBD1 (6 bases). The DNA for the CDR3 is TGTGCCAGCACCGGGGGCGGCGGCTACACCTTC. Translation: CASTGGGGYTF.